The clone carrying this T cell receptor (beta chain) was found a few times. The data belong to a study of OX40 agonist ivuxolimab in advanced cancers. Study as a whole: Hepatocellular carcinoma, melanoma, renal cell or head and neck cancer affected the dose-escalation patients.

The J segment lost 4 bases and the V segment lost 5 bases, leaving 10 bases of the junction unmatched. This CDR3 has 15 amino acids. The germline V gene encodes CDR1 SGHRS and CDR2 YFSETQ. Libraries were prepared by immunoSEQ multiplex PCR; TCRdb keeps only in-frame clonotypes and omits some of them. This sample has fewer than 85,000 clones, with roughly four fifths found just once. Source: CD4+ or CD8+ T cells sorted from blood, taken in a trial of the OX40 agonist ivuxolimab. The rearrangement joins TRBV5-1 to TRBJ2-5; 8 bases are a match to TRBD1. The clonotype originates from an adult with an advanced solid tumor such as melanoma, head and neck, liver or kidney cancer. The CDR3 bases are TGCGCCAGCAGGAGCAGGACAGGGTTAGGAGAGACCCAGTACTTC. Translated, it gives CASRSRTGLGETQYF.